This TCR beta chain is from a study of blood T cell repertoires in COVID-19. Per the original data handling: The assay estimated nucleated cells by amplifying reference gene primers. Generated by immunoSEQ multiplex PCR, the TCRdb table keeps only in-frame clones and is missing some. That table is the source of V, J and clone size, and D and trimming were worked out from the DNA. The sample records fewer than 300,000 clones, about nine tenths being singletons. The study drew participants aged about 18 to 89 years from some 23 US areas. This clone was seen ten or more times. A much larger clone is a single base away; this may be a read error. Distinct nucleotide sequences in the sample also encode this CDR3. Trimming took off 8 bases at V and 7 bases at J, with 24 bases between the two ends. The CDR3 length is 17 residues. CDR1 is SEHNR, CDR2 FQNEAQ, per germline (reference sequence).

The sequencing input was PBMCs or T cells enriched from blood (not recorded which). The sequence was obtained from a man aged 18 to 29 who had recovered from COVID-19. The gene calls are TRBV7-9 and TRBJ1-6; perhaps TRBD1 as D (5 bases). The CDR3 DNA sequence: TGTGCCAGCCGCACCCACGACCGGGGGGGAGTAAATTCACCCCTCCACTTT. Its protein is CASRTHDRGGVNSPLHF.